A selection of T cell receptor beta chains follows, all from one sample in a study of blood T cells in healthy people across ages. TCRdb independently ran MiXCR on the 5' RACE reads; one entry per CDR3 protein. The data hold some 700,000 distinct CDR3 sequences, with approximately 22% observed a single time. What was sequenced was blood. The receptors were sampled from a man between 70 and 80 years old in good health. CDR3s leave out the opening cysteine and the closing phenylalanine or tryptophan.

>TRBV29-1|.
SVEAQRYEQF
>TRBV12-3/TRBV12-4|TRBJ1-3
ASSRNRDLGNTIY
>TRBV20-1|TRBJ2-1
SARDPGSPYNEQF
>TRBV2|TRBJ2-3
ASSWQGRTDTQY
>TRBV7-2|TRBJ1-5
ASSLDGQGYGNQPQH
>TRBV12-3/TRBV12-4|TRBJ1-5
ASRSGVNSNQPQH
>TRBV20-1|TRBJ2-1
SASFTSGGNEQF
>TRBV20-1|TRBJ1-1
SASRLGNTEAF
>TRBV6-2/TRBV6-3|TRBJ2-3
ASSPQGGPGTQY
>TRBV7-2|TRBJ1-5
ASSLTGGGTNQPQH
>TRBV20-1|TRBJ1-2
SAQAGIVYGYT
>TRBV29-1|.
SVCKEWETQY
>TRBV7-2|TRBJ1-4
ASSLEAARRNEKLF
>TRBV29-1|TRBJ1-3
SVDSGNSGNTIY
>TRBV4-2|TRBJ2-1
ASSQVFTSGGNEQF
>TRBV7-9|TRBJ2-7
ASTVDRGTYEQY
>TRBV10-3|TRBJ1-1
AISTGTANTEAF
>TRBV19|TRBJ1-2
ASVVQGGYGYT
>TRBV20-1|TRBJ2-5
SARQPGPRLETQY
>TRBV13|TRBJ2-7
ASSFWTGVDEQY
>TRBV7-2|.
ASSLGGSPAINEQF
>TRBV29-1|TRBJ2-5
SVAARGLETQY
>TRBV3-1|TRBJ1-4
ASSQAYAGTGTEKLF
>TRBV6-2/TRBV6-3|TRBJ2-1
ASTEGRNEQF
>TRBV7-2|TRBJ2-3
ASSRRGGGNTQY
>TRBV7-9|TRBJ2-1
ASSLGAGRTNEQF
>TRBV15|TRBJ2-5
ATSRDRSETQY
>TRBV12-3/TRBV12-4|TRBJ1-2
ASSFVRVSVEGYT
>TRBV19|TRBJ1-5
ASSPTRRANSNQPQH
>TRBV6-1|TRBJ2-7
ASSLLSRGYEQY
>TRBV18|TRBJ2-7
ASSPSGVDEQY
>TRBV12-3/TRBV12-4|TRBJ2-3
ASSLPSPEDTQY
>TRBV6-6|TRBJ1-6
ASSFWRGGDNSPLH
>TRBV18|TRBJ2-5
ASSPAGVRETQY
>TRBV7-2|TRBJ2-1
ASGGWNEQF
>TRBV20-1|.
SAGTAGGFREQF
>TRBV12-3/TRBV12-4|TRBJ2-7
ASRAQGTGSYEQY
>TRBV29-1|.
SARDTHEQF
>TRBV15|TRBJ2-5
ATSRDQGSQETQY
>TRBV11-2|TRBJ2-7
ASSLPGQRGQY
>TRBV6-6|TRBJ2-3
ASSYLGGRTDTQY
>TRBV9|TRBJ1-6
ASSVAGGSNSPLH
>TRBV29-1|TRBJ2-1
SVEQGAGNEQF
>TRBV7-2|TRBJ1-2
ASSPRQTDYGYT
>TRBV2|TRBJ2-3
ASTLRTSSTDTQY
>TRBV20-1|TRBJ1-2
SARVQSTYGYT
>TRBV6-5|TRBJ2-3
ASRRSQLAGLRQY
>TRBV12-3/TRBV12-4|TRBJ1-2
ASSHTTGPSNYGYT